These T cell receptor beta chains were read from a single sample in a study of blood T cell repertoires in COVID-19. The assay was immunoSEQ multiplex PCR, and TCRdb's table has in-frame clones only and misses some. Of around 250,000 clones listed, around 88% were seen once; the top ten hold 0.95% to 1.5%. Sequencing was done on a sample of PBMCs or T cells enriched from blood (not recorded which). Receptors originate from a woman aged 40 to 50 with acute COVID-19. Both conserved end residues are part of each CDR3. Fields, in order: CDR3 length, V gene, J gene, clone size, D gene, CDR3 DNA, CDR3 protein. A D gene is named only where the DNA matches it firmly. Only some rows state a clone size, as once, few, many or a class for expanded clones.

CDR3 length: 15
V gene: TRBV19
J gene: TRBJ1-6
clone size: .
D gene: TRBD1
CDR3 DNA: TGTGCCAGTAGTAGGGGGACAGGGGATAATTCACCCCTCCACTTT
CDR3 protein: CASSRGTGDNSPLHF

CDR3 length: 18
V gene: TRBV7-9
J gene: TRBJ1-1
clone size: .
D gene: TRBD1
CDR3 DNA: TGTGCCAGCAGATTAATTTATACGGGACAGTTAACGAACACTGAAGCTTTCTTT
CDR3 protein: CASRLIYTGQLTNTEAFF

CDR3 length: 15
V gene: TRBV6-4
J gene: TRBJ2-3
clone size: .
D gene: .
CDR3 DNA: TGTGCCAGCAGTGACTCCGGGATAAACACAGATACGCAGTATTTT
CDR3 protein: CASSDSGINTDTQYF

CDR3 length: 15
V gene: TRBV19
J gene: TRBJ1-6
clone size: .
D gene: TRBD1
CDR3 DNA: TGTGCCAGTAGTAAGGGGACAGGGGGATCTTCACCCCTCCACTTT
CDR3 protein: CASSKGTGGSSPLHF

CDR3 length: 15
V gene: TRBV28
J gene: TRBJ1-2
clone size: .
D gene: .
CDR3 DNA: TGTGCCAGCAGTTCAACAGGGATACAGCTCTATGGCTACACCTTC
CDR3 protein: CASSSTGIQLYGYTF

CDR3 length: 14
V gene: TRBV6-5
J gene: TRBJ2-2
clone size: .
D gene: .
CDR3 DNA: TGTGCCAGCAGACCCGGGGGGCGGACCGGGGAGCTGTTTTTT
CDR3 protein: CASRPGGRTGELFF

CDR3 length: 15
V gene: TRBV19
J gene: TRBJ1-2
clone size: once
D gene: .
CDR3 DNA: TGTGCCAGTAGTAAACGTGGCTTGACGGGCTATGGCTACACCTTC
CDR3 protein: CASSKRGLTGYGYTF

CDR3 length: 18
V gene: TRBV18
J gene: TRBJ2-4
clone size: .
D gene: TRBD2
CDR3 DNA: TGTGCCAGCTCACCACTCTCTAGCGGGAGTCGGGGAAAAAACATTCAGTACTTC
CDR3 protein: CASSPLSSGSRGKNIQYF

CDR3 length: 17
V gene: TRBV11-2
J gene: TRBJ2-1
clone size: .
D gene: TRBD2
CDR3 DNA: TGTGCCAGCAGCTTTATGAGCCGCGGGAGGGGGTACAATGAGCAGTTCTTC
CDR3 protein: CASSFMSRGRGYNEQFF

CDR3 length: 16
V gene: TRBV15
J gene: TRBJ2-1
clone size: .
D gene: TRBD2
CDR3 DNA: TGTGCCACCAGCAGAGAGGGCGGGAGGGCCTCCAATGAGCAGTTCTTC
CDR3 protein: CATSREGGRASNEQFF

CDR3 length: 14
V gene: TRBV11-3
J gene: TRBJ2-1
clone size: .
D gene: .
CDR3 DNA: TGTGCCAGCAGCTGGCGTCAACAGGGATCTGAGCAGTTCTTC
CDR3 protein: CASSWRQQGSEQFF

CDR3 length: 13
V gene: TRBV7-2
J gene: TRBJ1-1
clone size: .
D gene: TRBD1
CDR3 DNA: TGTGCCAGCAGCTTTACTACAGGGGGCAAAGCTTTCTTT
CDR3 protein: CASSFTTGGKAFF

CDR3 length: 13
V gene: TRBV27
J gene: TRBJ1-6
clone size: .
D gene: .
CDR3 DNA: TGTGCCAGCAGTTTCTTAGGGGATTCACCCCTCCACTTT
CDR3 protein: CASSFLGDSPLHF

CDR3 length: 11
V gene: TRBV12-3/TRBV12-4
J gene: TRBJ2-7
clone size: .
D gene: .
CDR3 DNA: TGTGCCAGCAGCGGCAGGGGCGAGCAGTACTTC
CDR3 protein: CASSGRGEQYF

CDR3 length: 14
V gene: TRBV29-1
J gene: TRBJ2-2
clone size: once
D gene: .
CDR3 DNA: TGCAGCGTTGAGGGATGGGAGTCAGGCGGGGAGCTGTTTTTT
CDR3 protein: CSVEGWESGGELFF

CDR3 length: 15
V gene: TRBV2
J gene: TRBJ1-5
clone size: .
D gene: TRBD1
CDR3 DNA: TGTGCCAGCAGCCTGACAGGGGTGGTCAATCAGCCCCAGCATTTT
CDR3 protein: CASSLTGVVNQPQHF

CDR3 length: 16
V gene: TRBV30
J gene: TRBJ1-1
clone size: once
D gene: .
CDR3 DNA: TGTGCCTGGAGTGTACAGAACCCGGGACAGAACACTGAAGCTTTCTTT
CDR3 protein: CAWSVQNPGQNTEAFF

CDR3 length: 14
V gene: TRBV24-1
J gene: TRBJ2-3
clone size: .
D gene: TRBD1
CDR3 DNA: TGTGCCACAACCGGGACAGGGTTGGCAGATACGCAGTATTTT
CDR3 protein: CATTGTGLADTQYF

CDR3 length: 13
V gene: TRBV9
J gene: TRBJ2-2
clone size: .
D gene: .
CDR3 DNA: TGTGCCAGCAGACTAACTAACACCGGGGAGCTGTTTTTT
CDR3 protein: CASRLTNTGELFF

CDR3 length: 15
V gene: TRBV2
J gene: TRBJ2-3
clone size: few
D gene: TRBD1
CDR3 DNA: TGTGCCAGCAGTGGTCGGACAGGGGGCACAGATACGCAGTATTTT
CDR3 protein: CASSGRTGGTDTQYF

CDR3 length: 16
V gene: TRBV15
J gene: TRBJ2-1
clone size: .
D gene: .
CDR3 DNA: TGTGCCACCAGCAGAGGTGTAGGGGGCTCCTACAATGAGCAGTTCTTC
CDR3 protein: CATSRGVGGSYNEQFF

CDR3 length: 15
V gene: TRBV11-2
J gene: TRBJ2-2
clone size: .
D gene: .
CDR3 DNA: TGTGCCAGCAGCTTTTCAGGGTTGGTCACCGGGGAGCTGTTTTTT
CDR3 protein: CASSFSGLVTGELFF

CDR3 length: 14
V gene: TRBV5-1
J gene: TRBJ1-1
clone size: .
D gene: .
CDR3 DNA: TGCGCCAGCAGCTTGCAGACAGCTAACACTGAAGCTTTCTTT
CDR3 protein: CASSLQTANTEAFF

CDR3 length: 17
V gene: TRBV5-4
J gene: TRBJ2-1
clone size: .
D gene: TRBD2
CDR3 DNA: TGTGCCAGCAGCTTGGGCTTGGCTAGCGGGAGGTCGAATGAGCAGTTCTTC
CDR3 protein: CASSLGLASGRSNEQFF

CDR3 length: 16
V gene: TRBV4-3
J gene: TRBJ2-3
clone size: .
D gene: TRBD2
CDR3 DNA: TGCGCCAGCAGCTATCGGACTAGAGGGGTCGCGGATACGCAGTATTTT
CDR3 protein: CASSYRTRGVADTQYF

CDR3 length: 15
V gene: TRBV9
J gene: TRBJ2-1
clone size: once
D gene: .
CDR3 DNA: TGTGCCAGCAGCGTAGACGGGAGAAGGTACAATGAGCAGTTCTTC
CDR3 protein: CASSVDGRRYNEQFF

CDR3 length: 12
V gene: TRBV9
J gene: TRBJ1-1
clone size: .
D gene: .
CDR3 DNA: TGTGCCAGCAGGGGAGGGGGCACTGAAGCTTTCTTT
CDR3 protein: CASRGGGTEAFF

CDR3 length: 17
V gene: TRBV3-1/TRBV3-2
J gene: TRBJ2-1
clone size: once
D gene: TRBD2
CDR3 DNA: TGTGCCAGCAGCCCATCGGCTAGCGGGAGTTTTAGCTCAGAGCAGTTCTTC
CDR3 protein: CASSPSASGSFSSEQFF

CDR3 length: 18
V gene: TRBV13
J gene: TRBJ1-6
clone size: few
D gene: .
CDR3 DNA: TGTGCCAGCAGCTTAAATTTCGGGGCAGGGGTGTCTAATTCACCCCTCCACTTT
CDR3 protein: CASSLNFGAGVSNSPLHF

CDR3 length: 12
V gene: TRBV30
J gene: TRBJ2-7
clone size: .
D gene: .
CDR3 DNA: TGTGCCTGGAGTAAGCAGGGCTACGAGCAGTACTTC
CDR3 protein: CAWSKQGYEQYF

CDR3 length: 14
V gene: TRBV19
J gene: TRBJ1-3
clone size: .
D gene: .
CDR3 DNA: TGTGCCAGTACACGGGGCGGGACTGGAAACACCATATATTTT
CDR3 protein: CASTRGGTGNTIYF

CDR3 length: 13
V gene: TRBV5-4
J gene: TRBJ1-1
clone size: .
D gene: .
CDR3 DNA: TGTGCCAGCAGCTCCTGGGAGGGCACTGAAGCTTTCTTT
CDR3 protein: CASSSWEGTEAFF

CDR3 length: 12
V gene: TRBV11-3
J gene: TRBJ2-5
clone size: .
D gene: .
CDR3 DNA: TGTGCCAGCAGCCGGTACCAAGAGACCCAGTACTTC
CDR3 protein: CASSRYQETQYF

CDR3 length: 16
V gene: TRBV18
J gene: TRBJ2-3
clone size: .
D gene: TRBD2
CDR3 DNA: TGTGCCAGCTCACAGAGCGGCGGGAGGAGCACAGATACGCAGTATTTT
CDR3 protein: CASSQSGGRSTDTQYF

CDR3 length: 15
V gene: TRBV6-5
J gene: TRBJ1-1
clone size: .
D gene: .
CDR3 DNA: TGTGCCAGCAGGAACAATCGGGGTATGAACACTGAAGCTTTCTTT
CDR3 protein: CASRNNRGMNTEAFF

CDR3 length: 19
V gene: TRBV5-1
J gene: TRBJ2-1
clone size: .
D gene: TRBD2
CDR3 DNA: TGCGCCAGCAGCTCGACCCCACTAGCGGGAGGGCCGGCGGGTAATGAGCAGTTCTTC
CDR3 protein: CASSSTPLAGGPAGNEQFF

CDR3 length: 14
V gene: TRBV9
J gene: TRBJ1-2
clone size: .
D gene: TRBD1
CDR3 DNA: TGTGCCAGCAGCCCAGGGGGTGCGAACTATGGCTACACCTTC
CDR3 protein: CASSPGGANYGYTF

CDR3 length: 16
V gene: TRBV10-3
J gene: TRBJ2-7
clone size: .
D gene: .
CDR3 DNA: TGTGCCATCAGTTATAACTCGGACAGTTACTCCTACGAGCAGTACTTC
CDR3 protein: CAISYNSDSYSYEQYF

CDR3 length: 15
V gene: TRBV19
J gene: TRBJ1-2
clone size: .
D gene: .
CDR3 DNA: TGTGCCAGTAGTATAGGTGGCAGGGAAGAGATTGGCTACACCTTC
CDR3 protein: CASSIGGREEIGYTF

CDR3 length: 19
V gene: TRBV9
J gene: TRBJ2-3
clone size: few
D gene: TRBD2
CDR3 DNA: TGTGCCAGCAGCTTTCGACTAGCGGGGATAACCACAACCGGTAATACGCAGTATTTT
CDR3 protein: CASSFRLAGITTTGNTQYF

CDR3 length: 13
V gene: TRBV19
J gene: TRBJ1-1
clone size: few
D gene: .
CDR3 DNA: TGTGCCAGTAGAGGACAGATGAACACTGAAGCTTTCTTT
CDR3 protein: CASRGQMNTEAFF

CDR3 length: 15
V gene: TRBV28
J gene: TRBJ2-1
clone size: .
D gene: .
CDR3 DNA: TGTGCCAGCAGCCCTGAACCGGGGAACTTCAATGAGCAGTTCTTC
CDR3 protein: CASSPEPGNFNEQFF

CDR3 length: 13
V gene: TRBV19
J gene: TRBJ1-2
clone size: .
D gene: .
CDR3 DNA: TGTGCCAGTAGTACCCCCGTACGGTATGGCTACACCTTC
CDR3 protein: CASSTPVRYGYTF

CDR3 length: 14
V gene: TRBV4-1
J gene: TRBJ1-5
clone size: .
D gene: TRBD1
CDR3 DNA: TGCGCCAGCAGCCCGGGACAGGGCAATCAGCCCCAGCATTTT
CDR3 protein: CASSPGQGNQPQHF

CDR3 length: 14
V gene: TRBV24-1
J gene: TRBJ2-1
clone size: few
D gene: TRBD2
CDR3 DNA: TGTGCCACCAGGGGACTAGCGGAGAGCAATGAGCAGTTCTTC
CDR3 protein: CATRGLAESNEQFF

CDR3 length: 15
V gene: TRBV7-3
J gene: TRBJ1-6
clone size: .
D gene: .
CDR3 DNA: TGTGCCAGCAGCTTATTGGGGGGTGGTAATTCACCCCTCCACTTT
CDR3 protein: CASSLLGGGNSPLHF

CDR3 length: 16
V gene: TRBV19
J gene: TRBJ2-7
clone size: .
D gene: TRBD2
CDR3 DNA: TGTGCCAGTACCCCTCCACCGGGGGAGGGCCGCTACGAGCAGTACTTC
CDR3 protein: CASTPPPGEGRYEQYF

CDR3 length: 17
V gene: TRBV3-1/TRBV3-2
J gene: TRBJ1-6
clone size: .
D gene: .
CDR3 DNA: TGTGCCAGCAGCCAAGATCAAGGGATTGGAGGGAATTCACCCCTCCACTTT
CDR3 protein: CASSQDQGIGGNSPLHF

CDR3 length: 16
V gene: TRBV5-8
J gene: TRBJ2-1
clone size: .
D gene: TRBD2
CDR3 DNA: TGTGCCAGCAGCTTGGCTAGCGGGAGGGCCGGAGAGGAGCAGTTCTTC
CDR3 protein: CASSLASGRAGEEQFF

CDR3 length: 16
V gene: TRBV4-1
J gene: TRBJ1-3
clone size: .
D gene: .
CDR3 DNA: TGCGCCAGCTTCCGACAGGCCCCAGTCTCTGGAAACACCATATATTTT
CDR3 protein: CASFRQAPVSGNTIYF

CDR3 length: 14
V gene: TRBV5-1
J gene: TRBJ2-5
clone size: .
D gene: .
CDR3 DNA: TGCGCCAGCAGCTTGTTACAGACCCAAGAGACCCAGTACTTC
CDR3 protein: CASSLLQTQETQYF

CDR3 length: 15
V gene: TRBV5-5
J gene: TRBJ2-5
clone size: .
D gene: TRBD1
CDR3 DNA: TGTGCCAGCAGCCGGACAGGGGGAGACCAAGAGACCCAGTACTTC
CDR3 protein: CASSRTGGDQETQYF

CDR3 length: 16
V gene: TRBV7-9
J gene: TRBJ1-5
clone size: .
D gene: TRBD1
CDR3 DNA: TGTGCCAGCAGCTTTGGGACAGGGGCGTACAATCAGCCCCAGCATTTT
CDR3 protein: CASSFGTGAYNQPQHF

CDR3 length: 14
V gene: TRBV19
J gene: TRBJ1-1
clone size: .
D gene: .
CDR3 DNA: TGTGCCAGTAGTATCCGAGGGGGGAACACTGAAGCTTTCTTT
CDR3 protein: CASSIRGGNTEAFF

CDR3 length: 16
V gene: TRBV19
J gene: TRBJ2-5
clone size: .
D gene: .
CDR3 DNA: TGTGCCAGTAGGGGAGGCGGACCCCGGGTCCAAGAGACCCAGTACTTC
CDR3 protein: CASRGGGPRVQETQYF

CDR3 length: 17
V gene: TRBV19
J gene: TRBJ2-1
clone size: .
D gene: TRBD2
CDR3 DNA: TGTGCCAGTAGTATAATTGGGCTAGCGGGAGAAGGCAATGAGCAGTTCTTC
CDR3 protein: CASSIIGLAGEGNEQFF